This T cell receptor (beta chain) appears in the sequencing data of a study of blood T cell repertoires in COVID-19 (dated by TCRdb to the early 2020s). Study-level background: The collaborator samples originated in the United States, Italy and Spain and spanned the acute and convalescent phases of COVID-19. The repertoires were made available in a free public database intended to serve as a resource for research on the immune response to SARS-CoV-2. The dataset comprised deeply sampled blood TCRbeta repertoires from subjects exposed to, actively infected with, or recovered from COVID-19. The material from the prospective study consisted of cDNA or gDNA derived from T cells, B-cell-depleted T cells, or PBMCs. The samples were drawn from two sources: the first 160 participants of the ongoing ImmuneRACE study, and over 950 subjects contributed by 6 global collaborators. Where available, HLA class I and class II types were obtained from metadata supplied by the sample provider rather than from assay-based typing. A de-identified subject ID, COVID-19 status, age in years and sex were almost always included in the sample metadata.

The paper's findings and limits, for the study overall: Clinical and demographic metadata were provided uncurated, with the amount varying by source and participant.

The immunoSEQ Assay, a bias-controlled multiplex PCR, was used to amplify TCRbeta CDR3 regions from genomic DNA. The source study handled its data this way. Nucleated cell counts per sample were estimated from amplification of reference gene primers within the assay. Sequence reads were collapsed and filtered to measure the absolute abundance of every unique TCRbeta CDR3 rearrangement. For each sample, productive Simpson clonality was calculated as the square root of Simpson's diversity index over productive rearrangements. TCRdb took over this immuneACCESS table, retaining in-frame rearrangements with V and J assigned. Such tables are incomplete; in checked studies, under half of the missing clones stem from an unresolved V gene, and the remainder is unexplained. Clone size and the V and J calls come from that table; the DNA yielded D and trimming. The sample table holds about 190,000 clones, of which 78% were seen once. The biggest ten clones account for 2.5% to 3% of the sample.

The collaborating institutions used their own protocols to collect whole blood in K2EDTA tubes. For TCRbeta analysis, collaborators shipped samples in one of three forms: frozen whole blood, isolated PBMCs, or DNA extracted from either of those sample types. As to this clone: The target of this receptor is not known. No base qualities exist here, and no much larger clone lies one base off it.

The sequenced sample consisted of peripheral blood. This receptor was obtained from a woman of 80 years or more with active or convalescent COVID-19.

In nucleotide form, the sequence is TGTGCCAGCAGTAGATCGGGGACAGGGCTTTACACTGAAGCTTTCTTT. This gives the protein CASSRSGTGLYTEAFF. In this chain, TRBV2 is recombined with TRBJ1-1; 9 junctional bases match TRBD1. From cysteine to phenylalanine, the CDR3 is 16 amino acids long. The sequence is cut down to CDR3 DNA, 48 bases in frame from base 1. V is trimmed back by 5 bases and J by 3 bases, and the junction contains 10 bases that no gene match accounts for. Taken from the germline V gene, the CDR1 and CDR2 loops are SNHLY and FYNNEI.